This section outlines one T cell receptor (beta chain) sequence together with its context. Its antigen is not yet known. No base quality values were provided; no much bigger clone lies one nucleotide off. Taken from the germline V gene (reference sequence), the CDR1 and CDR2 loops are LNHDA and SQIVND. Trimming removed 8 bases from V and 4 bases from J, leaving 20 bases between the germline ends. From its cysteine to its phenylalanine, the CDR3 spans 15 amino acids. Only the CDR3 portion is preserved as DNA: 45 bases, with reading frame beginning at the first base. Library construction relied on the immunoSEQ multiplex PCR assay. What TCRdb holds here is the immuneACCESS table cut down to in-frame rearrangements. Part of the clones is not present; checked against another copy, under half of the missing clones reflect an unresolved V gene, and the others are unexplained. This sample is represented by some 16,000 clones; more than 60% of them were singletons. Around 9.6% of the sample lies in the top ten.

Repertoires were sampled multiple times during chemoradiotherapy, which allowed clonal expansion in the tumor microenvironment to be followed. This entry belongs to a study of chemoradiotherapy in HPV16-positive cancers (dated by TCRdb to between 2020 and 2023). Regarding the complete study: Functional T-cell assays on cells from two HPV16-positive patients defined candidate HPV-specific T-cell clones and common TCR motifs. The candidate HPV-specific TCRs and motifs were subsequently tracked in TCR repertoires obtained from approximately 91 patients with HPV-related cancers. The study asked whether T-cell immunity against the HPV oncoproteins E6 and E7 changes during chemoradiotherapy and whether it affects survival. Overall results and qualifications from the work: Expansion of candidate HPV-specific clones and E7-related TCR motifs was observed in the tumor microenvironment during treatment, whereas no such expansion was observed for non-HPV-specific T cells. The functional definition of HPV-specific T cells came from only a couple of HPV16-positive patients, and the survival association was reported for HPV16-positive patients. Among HPV16-positive patients, expansion of HPV-responsive T cells during chemoradiotherapy was associated with better recurrence-free survival.

This TCR came from a human donor with HPV-associated anogenital cancer. This chain joins TRBV19 to TRBJ1-2; too little of a D gene remains to name it. Sample collection occurred from a patient who underwent chemoradiotherapy. The DNA sequence follows: TGTGCCAGTTCGTATGGCAGAACCAGACTCTATGGCTACACCTTC. This sequence encodes CASSYGRTRLYGYTF. Supplemented by the reference TRBV19 and TRBJ1-2 proteins around the CDR3, the complete variable domain is DGGITQSPKYLFRKEGQNVTLSCEQNLNHDAMYWYRQDPGQGLRLIYYSQIVNDFQKGDIAEGYSVSREKKESFPLTVTSAQKNPTAFYLCASSYGRTRLYGYTFGSGTRLTVV.